These T cell receptor beta chains were read from a single sample in a study of blood T cells in healthy people across ages. TCRdb re-derived calls from the 5' RACE reads in MiXCR, one entry per CDR3 protein. In the table there are almost 1 million distinct CDR3 sequences, roughly 51% of which are singletons. The sample consisted of blood. The receptors originated from a woman aged 55-69 years in good health. CDR3s include the opening cysteine and the closing phenylalanine or tryptophan.

TRBV7-9	TRBJ1-1	CASIGTEAFF
TRBV5-1	TRBJ1-6	CASSLEGSLSPLHF
TRBV6-5	TRBJ2-4	CAGSYALGYLEYF
TRBV27	TRBJ2-3	CASSFSGNRDTQYF
TRBV7-8	TRBJ2-1	CASSARLAGISYNEQFF
TRBV11-2	TRBJ2-3	CASSLPRAPDTQYF
TRBV11-2	TRBJ1-2	CASSAAGEQGRYGYTF
TRBV14	TRBJ2-7	CASSQDVPGQGLYEQYF
TRBV6-5	TRBJ2-3	CASSYKGPGHTQYF
TRBV12-3/TRBV12-4	TRBJ2-5	CASSFGVGTGVLYNQETQYF
TRBV6-6	TRBJ2-1	CASSYLTEQFF
TRBV6-5	TRBJ2-2	CASSYDPGELFF
TRBV20-1	TRBJ2-7	CSARDGAGVDSYEQYF
TRBV10-3	TRBJ1-5	CAISRDRGYSGNQPQHF
TRBV7-9	TRBJ1-5	CASSLGLGRNISNQPQHF
TRBV7-9	TRBJ2-5	CASSVSLQETQYF
TRBV5-1	TRBJ2-6	CASSSYRDSGANVLTF
TRBV3-1	TRBJ2-1	CASSQDLVAVGNEQFF
TRBV27	TRBJ2-1	CASSPTPGPNNEQFF
TRBV20-1	TRBJ2-1	CSARIMGQFF
TRBV6-2/TRBV6-3	TRBJ2-7	CASKKTGTGDYEQYF
TRBV5-4	TRBJ2-5	CASTHRGRTDQETQYF
TRBV7-9	TRBJ2-1	CASGGRAYEQFF
TRBV29-1	TRBJ2-6	CSVDAGAGANVLTF
TRBV5-1	TRBJ2-1	CASSLAVRVQYNEQFF
TRBV5-1	TRBJ2-5	CASSLAPTLSMETQYF
TRBV19	.	CASSIVDSYEQYF
TRBV29-1	TRBJ2-6	CSVDKEQFRSGANVLTF
TRBV7-2	TRBJ2-1	CASSPTRAHNEQFF
TRBV28	TRBJ2-7	CASSGPEFGVYEQYF
TRBV6-5	TRBJ2-3	CASRRDRVMADTQYF
TRBV27	TRBJ1-5	CASSVGGPRGPQHF
TRBV4-1	TRBJ2-1	CASSQPGQGRYNEQFF